This TCR beta chain was observed in a study of T cell responses to AZD1222 COVID-19 vaccine. With 7 bases removed from V and 1 base from J, the gap between germline ends came to 11 bases. Looked up from germline, CDR1 is SNHLY and CDR2 is FYNNEI. This CDR3 has 13 amino acids. Sequenced by immunoSEQ multiplex PCR; TCRdb stores in-frame clones only, minus some. The sample includes roughly 150,000 clones, approximately 92% of them seen just once. A remark on this clone: The antigen remains undetermined.

Study-wide findings and caveats: Baseline seropositivity occurred in only a handful of AZD1222 recipients. The study sampled repertoires only after the peak T cell response. Spike-specific TCR breadth and depth both grew after two AZD1222 doses. In a largely white British group with more females than males, clonal diversity was possibly underestimated.

The clonotype originates from an adult who received the AZD1222 COVID-19 vaccine. J is TRBJ2-7 and V is TRBV2; D is unclear. The material sequenced was peripheral blood, taken 28 days after the second AZD1222 dose. The CDR3 is CASTITESYEQYF. In DNA form, the CDR3 reads TGTGCCAGCACGATCACGGAATCCTACGAGCAGTACTTC.